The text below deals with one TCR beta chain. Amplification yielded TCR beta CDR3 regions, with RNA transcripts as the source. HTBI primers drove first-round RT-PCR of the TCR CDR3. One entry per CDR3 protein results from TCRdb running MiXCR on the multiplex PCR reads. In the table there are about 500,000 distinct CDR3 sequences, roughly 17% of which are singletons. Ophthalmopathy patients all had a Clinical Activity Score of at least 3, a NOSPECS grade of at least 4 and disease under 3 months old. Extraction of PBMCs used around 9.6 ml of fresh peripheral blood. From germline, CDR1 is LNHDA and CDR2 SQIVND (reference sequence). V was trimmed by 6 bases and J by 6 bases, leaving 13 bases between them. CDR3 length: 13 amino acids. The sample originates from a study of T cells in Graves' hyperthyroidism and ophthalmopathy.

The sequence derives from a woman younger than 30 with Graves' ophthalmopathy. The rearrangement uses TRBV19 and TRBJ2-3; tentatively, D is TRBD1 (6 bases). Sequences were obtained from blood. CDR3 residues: CASRHEGVDTQYF. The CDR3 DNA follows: TGTGCCAGTAGACATGAGGGGGTGGATACGCAGTATTTT.